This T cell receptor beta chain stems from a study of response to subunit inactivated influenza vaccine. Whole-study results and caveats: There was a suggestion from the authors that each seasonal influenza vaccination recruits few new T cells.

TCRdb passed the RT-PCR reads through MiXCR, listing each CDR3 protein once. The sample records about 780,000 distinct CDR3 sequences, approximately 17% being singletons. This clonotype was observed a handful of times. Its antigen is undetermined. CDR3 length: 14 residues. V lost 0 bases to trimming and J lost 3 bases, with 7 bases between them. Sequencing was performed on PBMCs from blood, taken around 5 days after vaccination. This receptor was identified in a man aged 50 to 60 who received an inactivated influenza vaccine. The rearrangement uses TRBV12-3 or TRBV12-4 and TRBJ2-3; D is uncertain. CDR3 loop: CASSLAGMTDTQYF. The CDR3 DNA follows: TGTGCCAGCAGTTTAGCGGGGATGACAGATACGCAGTATTTT.